Listed below are T cell receptor beta chains from one sample, sequenced in a study of human CD8 memory T cell subsets. TCRdb re-called the 5' RACE reads and gives one entry per CDR3 protein, without DNA. The sample features about 5,400 distinct CDR3 sequences, with about 35% in its top ten. Sequenced sample: CD8+ effector memory T cells (TEM) sorted from PBMCs. These receptor sequences come from a human donor in good health. Each CDR3 is given with its conserved first and last residue. Each record gives: J gene, clone size, V gene, CDR3 protein. Not all rows give a size; the values are once, few, many and, for expanded clones, a class.

j_call: TRBJ2-1
clone_size: .
v_call: TRBV3-1
cdr3_aa: CASSESGGSSYNEQFF

j_call: TRBJ1-2
clone_size: medium-sized
v_call: TRBV4-1
cdr3_aa: CASSQEDSYYGYTF

j_call: TRBJ2-7
clone_size: .
v_call: TRBV27
cdr3_aa: CASRVSPGGEQYF

j_call: TRBJ2-1
clone_size: .
v_call: TRBV28
cdr3_aa: CASSPFAGPLYNEQFF

j_call: TRBJ2-3
clone_size: .
v_call: TRBV10-1
cdr3_aa: CASSEALAGGTDTQYF

j_call: TRBJ1-6
clone_size: medium-sized
v_call: TRBV18
cdr3_aa: CASSPGTFYSPLHF

j_call: TRBJ2-7
clone_size: .
v_call: TRBV20-1
cdr3_aa: CSARDTRQGNSYEQYF

j_call: TRBJ2-1
clone_size: medium-sized
v_call: TRBV5-1
cdr3_aa: CASSSTGSYNEQFF

j_call: TRBJ1-5
clone_size: .
v_call: TRBV27
cdr3_aa: CASSLVPGQFQPQHF

j_call: TRBJ2-5
clone_size: .
v_call: TRBV9
cdr3_aa: CASSVTPMGQETQYF

j_call: TRBJ2-3
clone_size: .
v_call: TRBV7-9
cdr3_aa: CASSSPTSGAGDTQYF

j_call: TRBJ2-1
clone_size: .
v_call: TRBV2
cdr3_aa: CASSQGQGINNEQFF

j_call: TRBJ2-3
clone_size: medium-sized
v_call: TRBV7-9
cdr3_aa: CASSPGAGGAQYF

j_call: TRBJ2-3
clone_size: medium-sized
v_call: TRBV27
cdr3_aa: CASMPGEGDTQYF

j_call: TRBJ2-7
clone_size: .
v_call: TRBV29-1
cdr3_aa: CSDARGLGYYEQYF

j_call: TRBJ2-1
clone_size: .
v_call: TRBV4-2
cdr3_aa: CASSRVLDRAEYDEQFF

j_call: TRBJ1-4
clone_size: .
v_call: TRBV12-3/TRBV12-4
cdr3_aa: CASSPQAATNEKLFF

j_call: TRBJ2-5
clone_size: .
v_call: TRBV3-1
cdr3_aa: CASSQGTGGMETQYF

j_call: TRBJ2-1
clone_size: .
v_call: TRBV18
cdr3_aa: CASSPRTSNGLEQFF

j_call: TRBJ1-6
clone_size: .
v_call: TRBV6-1
cdr3_aa: CASSDGQGDNSPLHF

j_call: TRBJ2-3
clone_size: .
v_call: TRBV6-7
cdr3_aa: CASSPPQGGGTDTQYF

j_call: TRBJ2-7
clone_size: .
v_call: TRBV2
cdr3_aa: CASSESLAGGLYEQYF

j_call: TRBJ2-7
clone_size: .
v_call: TRBV19
cdr3_aa: CASSLQGNYEQYF

j_call: TRBJ1-2
clone_size: .
v_call: TRBV29-1
cdr3_aa: CSVEDPLTNYGYTF

j_call: TRBJ1-1
clone_size: medium-sized
v_call: TRBV6-4
cdr3_aa: CASSGFQVWGRGEAFF

j_call: TRBJ2-5
clone_size: .
v_call: TRBV6-5
cdr3_aa: CASSYNGQETQYF

j_call: TRBJ1-4
clone_size: .
v_call: TRBV15
cdr3_aa: CATSRGGDEKLFF

j_call: TRBJ2-7
clone_size: medium-sized
v_call: TRBV7-8
cdr3_aa: CASSPWEGVDEQYF

j_call: TRBJ2-3
clone_size: .
v_call: TRBV7-3
cdr3_aa: CASSLTSGGTESTQYF

j_call: TRBJ2-3
clone_size: .
v_call: TRBV20-1
cdr3_aa: CSARDGGYTDTQYF

j_call: TRBJ2-7
clone_size: .
v_call: TRBV20-1
cdr3_aa: CSAQGLAGTSSYEQYF

j_call: TRBJ2-7
clone_size: .
v_call: TRBV15
cdr3_aa: CATSRDGGSATYEQYF

j_call: TRBJ2-2
clone_size: .
v_call: TRBV7-6
cdr3_aa: CASSHDRGDTGELFF

j_call: TRBJ2-2
clone_size: .
v_call: TRBV12-3/TRBV12-4
cdr3_aa: CASSRTSGTELFF

j_call: TRBJ2-1
clone_size: .
v_call: TRBV20-1
cdr3_aa: CSASRDIEYNEQFF

j_call: TRBJ2-7
clone_size: .
v_call: TRBV3-1
cdr3_aa: CASSQALLAGGSYEQYF

j_call: TRBJ2-2
clone_size: medium-sized
v_call: TRBV27
cdr3_aa: CASSLFGGSYGELFF

j_call: TRBJ2-1
clone_size: .
v_call: TRBV20-1
cdr3_aa: CSAKGLAEYNEQFF

j_call: TRBJ2-5
clone_size: .
v_call: TRBV9
cdr3_aa: CASSASGGFGTGFQETQYF

j_call: TRBJ2-5
clone_size: .
v_call: TRBV7-9
cdr3_aa: CASSPPRWTGQETQYF

j_call: TRBJ1-1
clone_size: .
v_call: TRBV30
cdr3_aa: CAWSVSRDTEAFF

j_call: TRBJ1-3
clone_size: .
v_call: TRBV5-6
cdr3_aa: CASSLGARRNTIYF

j_call: TRBJ1-6
clone_size: .
v_call: TRBV20-1
cdr3_aa: CSATSEQGESSPLHF

j_call: TRBJ2-5
clone_size: .
v_call: TRBV20-1
cdr3_aa: CSSSQTLADDAQYF

j_call: TRBJ2-1
clone_size: medium-sized
v_call: TRBV24-1
cdr3_aa: CATSDTPGLVHNEQFF

j_call: TRBJ2-1
clone_size: medium-sized
v_call: TRBV7-9
cdr3_aa: CASSSTSGLRDEQFF

j_call: TRBJ1-1
clone_size: .
v_call: TRBV12-3/TRBV12-4
cdr3_aa: CASSLLRAEAFF

j_call: TRBJ2-5
clone_size: medium-sized
v_call: TRBV20-1
cdr3_aa: CSADEVAGQETQYF

j_call: TRBJ2-5
clone_size: medium-sized
v_call: TRBV2
cdr3_aa: CASKPTLGETQYF

j_call: TRBJ2-2
clone_size: .
v_call: TRBV9
cdr3_aa: CASSVGSTGELFF

j_call: TRBJ2-7
clone_size: .
v_call: TRBV5-6
cdr3_aa: CASSGTTGTGSYEQYF

j_call: TRBJ2-7
clone_size: .
v_call: TRBV7-6
cdr3_aa: CASSLKPAGVVQYF

j_call: TRBJ2-7
clone_size: .
v_call: TRBV27
cdr3_aa: CASPNSSDRTQRPNYEQYF

j_call: TRBJ1-5
clone_size: medium-sized
v_call: TRBV7-8
cdr3_aa: CASSPPPQGSNQPQHF

j_call: TRBJ2-7
clone_size: .
v_call: TRBV28
cdr3_aa: CASSSPWLAGTYEQYF

j_call: TRBJ1-1
clone_size: .
v_call: TRBV7-3
cdr3_aa: CASSAGQGAFDTEAFF

j_call: TRBJ2-2
clone_size: .
v_call: TRBV7-6
cdr3_aa: CASSLVDSDRAYTGELFF

j_call: TRBJ2-3
clone_size: .
v_call: TRBV15
cdr3_aa: CATSRDTDTQYF

j_call: TRBJ2-5
clone_size: .
v_call: TRBV19
cdr3_aa: CASSIEGRGETQYF